The source of this T cell receptor (beta chain) is a study of PD-1 blockade in classical Hodgkin lymphoma. General study findings and limits: The study found that TCR diversity rose significantly by C4D1 in CD4+ but not CD8+ cells.

In every patient, relapse followed autologous stem cell transplantation, while exposure to brentuximab vedotin differed. CDR1 and CDR2 from the germline V gene are LNHDA and SQIVND (reference sequence). This CDR3 contains 15 residues. With V trimmed by 5 bases and J by 4 bases, 9 bases remained unmatched. This clone has only a few counts. Its specificity is unknown. Clones were read by immunoSEQ multiplex PCR, and TCRdb kept only the in-frame ones, dropping some. The sample includes 95,000 to 100,000 clones, around nine tenths seen only once; the top ten take 6.5% to 7.5%. This TCR was sampled from a human donor with classical Hodgkin lymphoma. The chain has TRBV19 and TRBJ1-2; 8 positions agree with TRBD1. Sequenced here: peripheral blood mononuclear cells (PBMCs), sampled before the second cycle of nivolumab. The CDR3 nucleotides are TGTGCCAGTAGTCCCCGGACAGGGTACGGCTATGGCTACACCTTC. It encodes CASSPRTGYGYGYTF.